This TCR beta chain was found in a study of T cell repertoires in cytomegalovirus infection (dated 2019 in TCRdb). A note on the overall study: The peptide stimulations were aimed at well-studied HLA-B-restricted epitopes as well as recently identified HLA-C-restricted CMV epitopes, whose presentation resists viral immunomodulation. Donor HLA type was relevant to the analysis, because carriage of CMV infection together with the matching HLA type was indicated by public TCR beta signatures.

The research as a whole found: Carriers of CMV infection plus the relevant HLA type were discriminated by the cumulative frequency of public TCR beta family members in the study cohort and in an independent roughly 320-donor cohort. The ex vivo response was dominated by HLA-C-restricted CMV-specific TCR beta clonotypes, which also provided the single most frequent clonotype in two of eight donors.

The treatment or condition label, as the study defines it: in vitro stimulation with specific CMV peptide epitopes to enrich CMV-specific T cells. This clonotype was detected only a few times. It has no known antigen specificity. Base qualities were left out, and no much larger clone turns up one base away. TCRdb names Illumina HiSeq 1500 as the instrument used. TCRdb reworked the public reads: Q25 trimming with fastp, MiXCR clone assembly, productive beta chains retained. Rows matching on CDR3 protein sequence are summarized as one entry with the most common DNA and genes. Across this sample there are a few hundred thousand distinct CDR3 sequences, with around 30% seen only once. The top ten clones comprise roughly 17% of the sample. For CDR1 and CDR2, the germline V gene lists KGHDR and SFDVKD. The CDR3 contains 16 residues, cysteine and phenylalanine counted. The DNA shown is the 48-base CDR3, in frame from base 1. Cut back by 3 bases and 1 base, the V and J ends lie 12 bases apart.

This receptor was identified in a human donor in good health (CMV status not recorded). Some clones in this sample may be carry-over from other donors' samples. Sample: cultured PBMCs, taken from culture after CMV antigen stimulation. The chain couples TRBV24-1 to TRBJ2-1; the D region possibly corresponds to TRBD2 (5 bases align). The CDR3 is CATSDTSGGSYNEQFF. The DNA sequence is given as TGTGCCACCAGTGATACGAGCGGCGGGTCCTACAATGAGCAGTTCTTC.